What follows are 17 T cell receptor beta chains derived from one specimen sequenced in a study of technical replicates of blood from several donors. The method was immunoSEQ multiplex PCR; TCRdb's version includes in-frame clones alone and lacks a portion of them. The repertoire consists of 74,000 or so clones, with roughly 96% occurring once and the leading ten covering approximately 0.32%. What was sequenced was T cells isolated from PBMCs. These receptors all come from a human donor in good health.

The V call is TRBV7-6, the J call TRBJ1-5, with D unresolved. Germline CDR1 and CDR2: SGHVS and FNYEAQ. CDR3 length: 15 amino acids. Trimming pared 4 bases from V and 3 bases from J, leaving 13 bases between. The CDR3 protein is CASSYLGGSNQPQHF. In nucleotides, the CDR3 is TGTGCCAGCAGCTATCTAGGAGGTTCCAATCAGCCCCAGCATTTT.

V is TRBV6-5 and J is TRBJ2-7; D may be TRBD1 (6 bases). This CDR3 is built from 14 residues. With 10 bases removed from V and 0 bases from J, the gap between germline ends came to 16 bases. Germline V CDR1 and CDR2: MNHEY, SVGAGI. CDR3 amino acids: CATCNRDNSYEQYF. CDR3 DNA sequence: TGTGCCACCTGTAACCGGGACAACTCCTACGAGCAGTACTTC.

Here the CDR3 reads CSVDKVVPNEQFF. The CDR3 coding sequence is TGCAGCGTCGACAAAGTGGTTCCGAATGAGCAGTTCTTC. The chain links TRBV29-1 to TRBJ2-1, with D unclear. The ends were cut back, 6 bases at V and 7 bases at J, with 16 bases in the middle. The length of the CDR3 is 13 residues. Germline lookup yields CDR1 SQVTM and CDR2 ANQGSEA.

The chain carries TRBV27 and TRBJ1-4; 8 nucleotides match TRBD1. The CDR3 extends over 15 amino acids. J was trimmed by 7 bases and V by 1 base; bases with no gene match: 5. The germline gives CDR1 MNHEY, CDR2 SMNVEV (reference sequence). CDR3 sequence reads: CASSLFRTGREKLFF. In DNA, the CDR3 is TGTGCCAGCAGTTTATTTCGGACAGGGCGTGAAAAACTGTTTTTT.

The CDR3 DNA reads as TGTGCCAGCAGCTTGGGCATCCAAGCGCTGCCCTACGAGCAGTACTTC. It encodes CASSLGIQALPYEQYF. The chain joins TRBV5-4 to TRBJ2-7; D remains unclear. Trimming removed 0 bases at V and 2 bases at J, with 15 bases between. Germline V gene sequence: CDR1 SGHNT, CDR2 YYREEE (reference sequence). The CDR3 spans 16 residues. The variable domain in full, with the rest retrieved from reference TRBV5-4 and TRBJ2-7, is ETGVTQSPTHLIKTRGQQVTLRCSSQSGHNTVSWYQQALGQGPQFIFQYYREEENGRGNFPPRFSGLQFPNYSSELNVNALELDDSALYLCASSLGIQALPYEQYFGPGTRLTVT.

The chain has TRBV4-2 and TRBJ1-5; D is ambiguous. Germline V gives CDR1 LGHNA, CDR2 YNFKEQ. V lost 1 base and J lost 2, with 12 bases in between. There are 16 residues in the CDR3. The CDR3 nucleotides are TGTGCCAGCAGCCAAGGTTTAGGTACAGGCAATCAGCCCCAGCATTTT. Its protein product is CASSQGLGTGNQPQHF.

The rearrangement uses TRBV13 and TRBJ2-5, with 9 bases lining up with TRBD2. Trimming took 7 bases from V and 7 from J; bases not matched to a gene: 16. CDR3 length: 16 residues. From germline, CDR1 is PRHDT and CDR2 FYEKMQ (reference sequence). This CDR3 reads CASTTGVAGEEGTQYF. The CDR3 DNA reads TGTGCCAGCACCACAGGGGTAGCGGGAGAAGAGGGGACCCAGTACTTC.

The rearrangement uses TRBV6-5 and TRBJ2-6; no definite D call. Germline CDR1 MNHEY, CDR2 SVGAGI. The CDR3 totals 14 residues. V gave up 3 bases and J gave up 11 bases, with 14 bases separating them. Here the CDR3 DNA reads TGTGCCAGCAGTTATAGTTCATTGATGTACGTCCTGACTTTC. Translating it yields CASSYSSLMYVLTF.

The genes are TRBV4-3 and TRBJ1-1, with D hard to call. This CDR3 comprises 17 residues. Germline CDR1 is LGHNA and CDR2 is YSLEER. V was cut by 1 base and J by 5 bases, with 20 bases left in between. In nucleotides, the CDR3 is TGCGCCAGCAGCCAAGGGGCGGCCGGGTTTACTAGGACTGAAGCTTTCTTT. This codes for CASSQGAAGFTRTEAFF.

The genes are TRBV5-5 and TRBJ1-1, with D unresolved. Trimming cost V 0 bases and J 3 bases, with 18 bases left between them. Germline values: CDR1 SGHKS, CDR2 YYEKEE (reference sequence). The CDR3 sequence is 17 residues long. The CDR3 loop reads CASSLVVGGLTYTEAFF. The CDR3 DNA reads TGTGCCAGCAGCTTGGTAGTAGGCGGCCTGACCTACACTGAAGCTTTCTTT.

The chain carries TRBV6-5 and TRBJ1-2; D perhaps matches TRBD1 (5 bases). V lost 2 bases and J 7 bases, leaving 14 bases between the germline ends. Germline CDR1 and CDR2: MNHEY and SVGAGI. The CDR3 consists of 14 residues. The CDR3 nucleotides are TGTGCCAGCAGTTACAGCTCAGGGCCGGTTGGCTACACCTTC. This encodes CASSYSSGPVGYTF.

The chain combines TRBV12-5 with TRBJ1-4; D gene uncertain. This CDR3 comprises 22 residues. Trimming stripped 0 bases from V and 8 bases from J, with 34 bases between. CDR1 and CDR2 from the germline V gene are LGHNT and FRNRAP. CDR3 amino acids: CASGLVEPAVWADPANVEKLFF. For the CDR3, the DNA is TGTGCTAGTGGTTTGGTAGAGCCTGCCGTGTGGGCCGACCCCGCGAATGTGGAAAAACTGTTTTTT.

This chain connects TRBV9 to TRBJ2-3; a weak D match, TRBD1 (5 bases). This CDR3 is 15 amino acids long. Germline V CDR1 and CDR2: SGDLS, YYNGEE. Trimming removed 4 bases at V and 2 bases at J, with 14 bases between. CDR3 DNA: TGTGCCAGCAGCCCCTCAGACAGCTACACAGATACGCAGTATTTT. Amino acid sequence: CASSPSDSYTDTQYF.

This chain connects TRBV5-1 to TRBJ2-7, with D perhaps matching TRBD2 (6 bases). CDR3 length: 15 residues. The germline gives CDR1 SGHRS, CDR2 YFSETQ. The V end lost 4 bases, the J end lost 0 bases, and 14 bases lay between the germline ends. CDR3 region: CASSRGEDSSYEQYF. The CDR3 coding sequence is TGCGCCAGCAGCCGCGGGGAGGATTCCTCCTACGAGCAGTACTTC.

The CDR3 sequence is CASSQDRLGGGDPTGGQPQHF. The CDR3 DNA is TGTGCCAGCAGCCAAGATCGTCTGGGGGGGGGCGATCCTACCGGGGGTCAGCCCCAGCATTTT. The V and J genes are TRBV4-2 and TRBJ1-5, with a weak D call TRBD1 (6 bases). Germline CDR1 and CDR2: LGHNA and YNFKEQ. Trimming took off 0 bases at V and 6 bases at J, with 30 bases between the two ends. The CDR3 sequence is 21 residues long.

This chain links TRBV10-3 with TRBJ2-2; TRBD2 might be the D (6 bases). Trimming cost V 2 bases and J 1 base, with 11 bases left between them. Germline loops: CDR1 ENHRY, CDR2 SYGVKD. The CDR3 covers 16 residues. The CDR3, as DNA: TGTGCCATCAGTGAGGCGGGGACTGTGAACACCGGGGAGCTGTTTTTT. Amino acid sequence: CAISEAGTVNTGELFF.

The chain is built from TRBV11-2 and TRBJ2-7; 7 bases match TRBD2. Germline trimming cut 5 bases from V and 2 bases from J; bases unmatched to any gene: 9. From germline, CDR1 is SGHAT and CDR2 FQNNGV. CDR3 length equals 15 residues. The CDR3 reads CASSIPLGTTYEQYF. In DNA form, the CDR3 reads TGTGCCAGCAGCATTCCGCTTGGGACTACCTACGAGCAGTACTTC.